This T cell receptor beta chain was sequenced during a study of T cells in localized non-small cell lung cancer. The germline V gene encodes CDR1 SEHNR and CDR2 FQNEAQ (reference sequence). The CDR3 is 15 amino acids. V lost 2 bases and J lost 2, with 12 bases in between. The assay was immunoSEQ multiplex PCR, and TCRdb's table has in-frame clones only and misses some. Counted here are 15,000 to 20,000 clones, around 91% occurring once; the ten biggest clones make up 27%. Overall study findings and caveats: Uninvolved adjacent lung showed peak T cell clonality, exceeding tumor. Higher T cell density in the blood was associated with longer overall survival, whereas higher adjacent-lung clonality associated with shorter survival. Adjacent lung exhibited a median of about 57 among the 100 most abundant tumor clones. Investigators sequenced only a single tumor region, leaving heterogeneity possible.

Comment on this clone: No antigen is known for it.

The TCR was taken from a female donor at least 60 years old with stage III squamous cell lung carcinoma. The source was peripheral blood, collected before any cancer treatment. V gene TRBV7-9 combines with J gene TRBJ1-1; perhaps TRBD1 as D (5 bases). The CDR3 loop reads CASSLRAGRNTEAFF. In DNA form, the CDR3 reads TGTGCCAGCAGCTTACGGGCAGGGCGTAACACTGAAGCTTTCTTT. The whole variable domain, remainder taken from reference TRBV7-9 and TRBJ1-1, is DTGVSQNPRHKITKRGQNVTFRCDPISEHNRLYWYRQTLGQGPEFLTYFQNEAQLEKSRLLSDRFSAERPKGSFSTLEIQRTEQGDSAMYLCASSLRAGRNTEAFFGQGTRLTVV.